These T cell receptor beta chains were read from a single sample in a study of PD-L1 blockade in urothelial cancer. Repertoires were generated with immunoSEQ multiplex PCR, while TCRdb's copy carries only in-frame clones and drops some. Among some 50,000 clones, 70% to 90% were seen once, and the ten largest hold about 15%. The sequencing used PBMCs, collected around atezolizumab (anti-PD-L1) treatment. Receptor source: a woman aged 55-70 years with urothelial cancer. Both conserved end residues are part of each CDR3. D genes are given only for firm matches. Clone size, where shown, is once, few, many, or a class for clones that have expanded.

d_gene,abundance,j_gene,v_gene,len,CDR3nt,CDR3aa
TRBD1,NA,TRBJ2-7,TRBV5-1,15,TGCGCCAGCAGCTTGGGAGGGGGCAGGTCCTACGAGCAGTACTTC,CASSLGGGRSYEQYF
TRBD1,NA,TRBJ1-1,TRBV10-2,14,TGCGCCAGCAGTCAAAGACAGGGTTTTAGGCTGGCTTTCTTT,CASSQRQGFRLAFF
NA,NA,TRBJ1-5,TRBV12-5,12,TGTGCTAGTGGTTATAACAATCAGCCCCAGCATTTT,CASGYNNQPQHF
TRBD2,once,TRBJ2-2,TRBV5-5,16,TGTGCCAGCAGCTTGTCCTTTAGCGGGATGACCGGGGAGCTGTTTTTT,CASSLSFSGMTGELFF
TRBD2,NA,TRBJ2-7,TRBV6-4,14,TGTGCCAGCAGTTACGGCGGGAGGATCTACGAGCAGTACTTC,CASSYGGRIYEQYF
NA,NA,TRBJ2-1,TRBV11-2,16,TGTGCCAGCAGCAGCTGGGGTGGCGGGGATTACAATGAGCAGTTCTTC,CASSSWGGGDYNEQFF
NA,few,TRBJ2-1,TRBV5-4,13,TGTGCCAGCAGCTACAGGGCTTCCAATGAGCAGTTCTTC,CASSYRASNEQFF
NA,NA,TRBJ2-2,TRBV28,16,TGTGCCAGCAGTCCATCCTGGGGCATGGGGACCGGGGAGCTGTTTTTT,CASSPSWGMGTGELFF
NA,NA,TRBJ1-5,TRBV4-2,16,TGTGCCAGCAGCCAAGAAGCAGGGCAAGGCTATCAGCCCCAGCATTTT,CASSQEAGQGYQPQHF
TRBD2,NA,TRBJ2-3,TRBV2,15,TGTGCCAGCAGTTTCTTAGCGGGGGGCCCAGATACGCAGTATTTT,CASSFLAGGPDTQYF
TRBD2,few,TRBJ2-1,TRBV11-2,19,TGTGCCAGCAGCTATGGACTAGCGGGAGCAAACCCCTCCTACAATGAGCAGTTCTTC,CASSYGLAGANPSYNEQFF
TRBD1,NA,TRBJ2-7,TRBV7-2,15,TGTGCCAGCAGCCGGCAGGGACAGGGATCCTACGAGCAGTACTTC,CASSRQGQGSYEQYF
TRBD1,NA,TRBJ2-2,TRBV6-6,15,TGTGCCAGCAGTTATCACAGGGGCCGGACCGGGGAGCTGTTTTTT,CASSYHRGRTGELFF
TRBD1,NA,TRBJ2-3,TRBV10-3,14,TGTGCCATCAGTGATGACAGGGACCGAGATACGCAGTATTTT,CAISDDRDRDTQYF
TRBD1,NA,TRBJ2-7,TRBV15,12,TGTGCCACCAGCGGGACAGGGTACGAGCAGTACTTC,CATSGTGYEQYF
TRBD1,NA,TRBJ1-1,TRBV19,17,TGTGCCAGTAGTATAGGGACAGGGGGAGAACCGAACACTGAAGCTTTCTTT,CASSIGTGGEPNTEAFF
TRBD1,NA,TRBJ2-7,TRBV7-2,17,TGTGCCAGCAGCTCACAGACAGGGAACCCTTCATCCTACGAGCAGTACTTC,CASSSQTGNPSSYEQYF
NA,NA,TRBJ2-5,TRBV5-1,16,TGCGCCAGCAGCTTGGGCACGGGGTCCTTCGGGGAGACCCAGTACTTC,CASSLGTGSFGETQYF
TRBD2,NA,TRBJ2-1,TRBV7-2,15,TGTGCCAGCAGCTCACTAGCGGGGGGTTTCAATGAGCAGTTCTTC,CASSSLAGGFNEQFF
NA,NA,TRBJ1-2,TRBV5-4,15,TGTGCCAGCAGTTCCGGGGGTGGGGGAAACTATGGCTACACCTTC,CASSSGGGGNYGYTF
TRBD1,NA,TRBJ1-2,TRBV7-9,13,TGTGCACAGGGGGACGGTGGGGGCTATGGCTACACCTTC,CAQGDGGGYGYTF
NA,NA,TRBJ2-2,TRBV29-1,14,TGCAGCGTTGGCGGGACCCCGAACACCGGGGAGCTGTTTTTT,CSVGGTPNTGELFF
TRBD2,once,TRBJ2-1,TRBV5-1,15,TGCGCCAGCAGCCCGGGACTAGCGGGAGTAAATGAGCAGTTCTTC,CASSPGLAGVNEQFF
TRBD1,NA,TRBJ2-7,TRBV7-9,14,TGTGCCAGCAGCCCGTACGGGACAGGGGACGAGCAGTACTTC,CASSPYGTGDEQYF
TRBD1,NA,TRBJ1-1,TRBV10-3,15,TGTGCCATCAGACAGACAGGGTTTGGAAATACTGAAGCTTTCTTT,CAIRQTGFGNTEAFF
NA,NA,TRBJ2-7,TRBV11-1,12,TGTGCCAGCAGCTTCGTTAAATACGAGCAGTACTTC,CASSFVKYEQYF
TRBD2,once,TRBJ2-7,TRBV13,16,TGTGCCAGCAGCCGCGAGGGAGCGGGAGGGCCGCCCGAGCAGTACTTC,CASSREGAGGPPEQYF
NA,NA,TRBJ1-2,TRBV4-2,16,TGTGCCAGCAGCCAAGTTTCGGCAGGATCAAACTATGGCTACACCTTC,CASSQVSAGSNYGYTF
NA,NA,TRBJ1-2,TRBV5-1,14,TGCGCCAGCAGCTTAACCGGGACTGATGATGGCTACACCTTC,CASSLTGTDDGYTF
NA,NA,TRBJ2-1,TRBV5-4,16,TGTGCCAGCAGCTTGGCGGGGCAGGGGGGCGGCAATGAGCAGTTCTTC,CASSLAGQGGGNEQFF
TRBD1,NA,TRBJ1-5,TRBV7-8,14,TGTGCCAGCAGCTTAGGGACAGGTAATCAGCCCCAGCATTTT,CASSLGTGNQPQHF
NA,once,TRBJ2-7,TRBV29-1,13,TGCAGCGTTGGGACTAACGGAGAATACGAGCAGTACTTC,CSVGTNGEYEQYF
TRBD2,NA,TRBJ2-1,TRBV7-2,17,TGTGCCAGCAGCTTAGCGATCGATCTAGCGGTCTACAATGAGCAGTTCTTC,CASSLAIDLAVYNEQFF
NA,NA,TRBJ1-6,TRBV7-2,15,TGTGCCAGCAGCTTAGATAGGGGAAATAATTCACCCCTCCACTTT,CASSLDRGNNSPLHF
TRBD2,once,TRBJ2-7,TRBV7-2,16,TGTGCCAGCAGCTTAGCCCCGACGGGAGGGTTCTACGAGCAGTACTTC,CASSLAPTGGFYEQYF
NA,NA,TRBJ1-6,TRBV5-4,14,TGTGCCAGCAGCTTGGCAGGACTTAATTCACCCCTCCACTTT,CASSLAGLNSPLHF
NA,NA,TRBJ1-2,TRBV4-3,19,TGCGCCAGCAGCCAAGGGAGGGGGGGCAGCCCCGTCGCTAACTATGGCTACACCTTC,CASSQGRGGSPVANYGYTF
NA,NA,TRBJ2-3,TRBV6-5,13,TGTGCCAGCAGTGCGCAGGGTGGAGATACGCAGTATTTT,CASSAQGGDTQYF
TRBD1,NA,TRBJ2-1,TRBV27,16,TGTGCCAGCAGTTTGTTTGGGACAGGGGGTTACAATGAGCAGTTCTTC,CASSLFGTGGYNEQFF
TRBD2,NA,TRBJ2-2,TRBV6-5,14,TGTGCCAGCATAGCGGGAGCGGGAACCGGGGAGCTGTTTTTT,CASIAGAGTGELFF
NA,NA,TRBJ2-5,TRBV5-5,16,TGTGCCAGCAGCTTGGATGGGCGATCTCCGGCGAGGACCCAGTACTTC,CASSLDGRSPARTQYF
NA,NA,TRBJ2-1,TRBV4-2,15,TGTGCCAGCAGCCAAGATGGCGGAACCTACAATGAGCAGTTCTTC,CASSQDGGTYNEQFF
TRBD2,NA,TRBJ2-7,TRBV13,15,TGTGCCAGCAGCTTAAGTAGCGGGGGCTCCTACGAGCAGTACTTC,CASSLSSGGSYEQYF
TRBD2,NA,TRBJ2-5,TRBV28,15,TGTGCCAGCAGTTTATCTAGCGGGAGGGGTGAGACCCAGTACTTC,CASSLSSGRGETQYF
NA,few,TRBJ1-5,TRBV7-8,16,TGTGCCAGCAGCCCATATGCCGGGAATAGCAATCAGCCCCAGCATTTT,CASSPYAGNSNQPQHF
TRBD2,NA,TRBJ2-1,TRBV5-1,15,TGCGCCAGCAGGCCGGGACTAGCCCTAGAGGGTGAGCAGTTCTTC,CASRPGLALEGEQFF
TRBD1,NA,TRBJ1-1,TRBV18,16,TGTGCCAGCTCACTCGTCCGGACAGGGCAGAACACTGAAGCTTTCTTT,CASSLVRTGQNTEAFF
NA,NA,TRBJ2-7,TRBV20-1,11,TGCAGTGCTGGGGATCTACAGGGAAGGTACTTC,CSAGDLQGRYF
TRBD2,NA,TRBJ2-3,TRBV7-3,15,TGTGCCAGCAGCATTAGCGGGGGTGGCACAGATACGCAGTATTTT,CASSISGGGTDTQYF
NA,few,TRBJ2-1,TRBV5-1,14,TGCGCCAGCAGCTCGGACACGACCTACAATGAGCAGTTCTTC,CASSSDTTYNEQFF
NA,NA,TRBJ1-2,TRBV19,15,TGTGCCAGTAGTATAAACTCAGGGGTTTACTATGGCTACACCTTC,CASSINSGVYYGYTF
NA,NA,TRBJ2-7,TRBV9,12,TGTGCCAGCAGCCTTTCTGATGGCCCGCAGTACTTC,CASSLSDGPQYF
NA,NA,TRBJ2-1,TRBV10-3,14,TGTGCCACTAACCTCGGGATTACTCACAATGAGCAGTTCTTC,CATNLGITHNEQFF
TRBD2,NA,TRBJ2-3,TRBV11-2,17,TGTGCCAGCAGCTTAGATCCTTCGGCGGGAGGGCCAGATACGCAGTATTTT,CASSLDPSAGGPDTQYF
NA,NA,TRBJ1-1,TRBV7-9,16,TGTGCCAGCAGCTTAGGGGCTTTGGGGGGGAACACTGAAGCTTTCTTT,CASSLGALGGNTEAFF
NA,NA,TRBJ1-1,TRBV6-4,13,TGTGCCAGCAGTTCTGACAGGAACACTGAAGCTTTCTTT,CASSSDRNTEAFF
TRBD2,NA,TRBJ2-7,TRBV19,15,TGTGCCAGTAGTATGCGACGGGGGGTCTCCTACGAGCAGTACTTC,CASSMRRGVSYEQYF
TRBD2,NA,TRBJ2-5,TRBV9,17,TGTGCCAGCAGCTCGCGGACTAGCGGGGAGCAGGCGGAGACCCAGTACTTC,CASSSRTSGEQAETQYF
NA,NA,TRBJ2-2,TRBV7-2,15,TGTGCCAGCAGCGAAACCCTGACGCGGGCCGGGGAGCTGTTTTTT,CASSETLTRAGELFF
NA,many,TRBJ2-7,TRBV27,14,TGTGCCAGCAGTTTCGGCAGCCTAGACTACGAGCAGTACTTC,CASSFGSLDYEQYF